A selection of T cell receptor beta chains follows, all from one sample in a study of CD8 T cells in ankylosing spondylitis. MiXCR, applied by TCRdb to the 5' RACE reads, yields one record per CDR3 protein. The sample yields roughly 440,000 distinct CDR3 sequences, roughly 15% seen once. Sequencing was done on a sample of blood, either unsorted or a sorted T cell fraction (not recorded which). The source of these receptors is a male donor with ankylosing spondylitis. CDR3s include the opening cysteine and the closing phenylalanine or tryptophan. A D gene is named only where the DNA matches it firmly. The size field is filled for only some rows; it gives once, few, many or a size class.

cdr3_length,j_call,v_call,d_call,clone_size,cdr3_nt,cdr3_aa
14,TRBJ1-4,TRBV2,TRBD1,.,TGTGCCAGCAGGATACAGGGGGCTAATGAAAAACTGTTTTTT,CASRIQGANEKLFF
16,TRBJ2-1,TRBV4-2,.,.,TGTGCCAGCAGCCAAGCGAGAGGGGTCGGAAACAATGAGCAGTTCTTC,CASSQARGVGNNEQFF
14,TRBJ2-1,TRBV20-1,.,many,TGCAGTGCTAGAGCTAGCAGACTCTACAATGAGCAGTTCTTC,CSARASRLYNEQFF
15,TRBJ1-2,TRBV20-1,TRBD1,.,TGCAGTGCTGGTCGAACGGACAGGGGGGACTATGGCTACACCTTC,CSAGRTDRGDYGYTF
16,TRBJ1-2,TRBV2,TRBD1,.,TGTGCCAGCTCAACCGGGACAGGGGTATCCTATGGTGGCTACACCTTC,CASSTGTGVSYGGYTF
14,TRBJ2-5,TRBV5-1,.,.,TGCGCCAGCAGCGGTGAAACGGGGGTGGAGACCCAGTACTTC,CASSGETGVETQYF
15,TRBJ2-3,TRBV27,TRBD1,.,TGTGCCAGCAAGCCCCGGGACAGTTCATTAGATACGCAGTATTTT,CASKPRDSSLDTQYF
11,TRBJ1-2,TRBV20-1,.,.,TGCAGTGCTACCGACACCTATGGCTACACCTTC,CSATDTYGYTF
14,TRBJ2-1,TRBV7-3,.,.,TGTGCCAGCAGCTTGCATAGCTCCTACAATGAGCAGTTCTTC,CASSLHSSYNEQFF
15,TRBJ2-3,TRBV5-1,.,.,TGCGCCAGCAGCCCTAATGGAGAGGGCACAGATACGCAGTATTTT,CASSPNGEGTDTQYF
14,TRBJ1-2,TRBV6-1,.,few,TGTGCCGCCTCCTCGGGACACCTTAACTATGGCTACACCTTC,CAASSGHLNYGYTF
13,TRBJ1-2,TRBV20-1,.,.,TGCAGTGCTAGTGAGGGGCTCTACTATGGCTACACCTTC,CSASEGLYYGYTF
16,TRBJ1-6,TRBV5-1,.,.,TGCGCCAGCAGCTTGGTGGCAGCCGGGACTAATTCACCCCTCCACTTT,CASSLVAAGTNSPLHF
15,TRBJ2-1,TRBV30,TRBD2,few,TGTGCCTGGAGTCTACTAGCGGGCTCCTACAATGAGCAGTTCTTC,CAWSLLAGSYNEQFF
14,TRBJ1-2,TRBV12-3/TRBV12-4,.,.,TGTGCCAGCAGTCCTGGACAACTTAGCTATGGCTACACCTTC,CASSPGQLSYGYTF
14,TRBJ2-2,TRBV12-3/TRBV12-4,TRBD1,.,TGTGCCAGCACCCCAGGGGGCGCATCCGGGGAGCTGTTTTTT,CASTPGGASGELFF
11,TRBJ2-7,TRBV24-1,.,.,TGTGCCACCGGTTGGGGGAACGAGCAGTACTTC,CATGWGNEQYF
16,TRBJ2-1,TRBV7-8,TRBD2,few,TGTGCCAGCAGGCGGACTAGCGGGAGGCAAAACAATGAGCAGTTCTTC,CASRRTSGRQNNEQFF
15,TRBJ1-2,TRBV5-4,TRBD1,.,TGTGCCAGCAGCGGAGGGACAGGCAATTACTATGGCTACACCTTC,CASSGGTGNYYGYTF
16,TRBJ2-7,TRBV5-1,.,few,TGCGCCAGCAGCCCATTAACAGGGGGGGGCTCCTACGAGCAGTACTTC,CASSPLTGGGSYEQYF
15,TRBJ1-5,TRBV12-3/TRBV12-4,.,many,TGTGCCAGCAGTCACGGCCGCCAGGTCAATCAGCCCCAGCATTTT,CASSHGRQVNQPQHF
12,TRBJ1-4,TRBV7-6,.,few,TGTGCCAGCAGCTTAGACAGCCTTAAACTGTTTTTT,CASSLDSLKLFF